These 7 T cell receptor beta chains were sequenced from one sample in a study of tumor-infiltrating lymphocytes in oesophageal squamous cell carcinoma. TCRdb ran MiXCR on the PCR reads and lists one entry per CDR3 protein. The table includes about 12,000 distinct CDR3 sequences, 54% detected once. The specimen sequenced was esophageal tumor tissue. The receptors shown here come from a female donor with esophageal squamous cell carcinoma.

The chain is built from TRBV6-2 or TRBV6-3 and TRBJ2-3; the D is unclear. This CDR3 is built from 14 residues. CDR1 is MNHEY, CDR2 SVGEGT, per germline. V shed 5 bases and J shed 0 bases, with 9 bases lying between them. The chain's CDR3 is CASSPTDSTDTQYF. CDR3 DNA sequence: TGTGCCAGCAGTCCCACCGATAGCACAGATACGCAGTATTTT.

This sequence joins TRBV6-1 and TRBJ2-1; D perhaps matches TRBD1 (5 bases). CDR3 length: 13 amino acids. Deletions cut 5 bases from V and 10 bases from J, with 15 bases between. Per the germline V gene, CDR1 is MNHNS and CDR2 is SASEGT. DNA for the CDR3: TGTGCCAGCAGTCGAATGGTAGGGGTCGAGCAGTTCTTC. The encoded protein is CASSRMVGVEQFF.

The V call is TRBV7-3, the J call TRBJ2-3; no clear D gene. The CDR3 contains 13 residues. V dropped 3 bases and J dropped 8 bases, with 12 bases sitting between them. Germline V gene lookup returns CDR1 SGHTA and CDR2 FQGTGA. In nucleotides, the CDR3 is TGTGCCAGCAGCTTCGACACTATGGCTACGCAGTATTTT. Amino acids: CASSFDTMATQYF.

The chain combines TRBV20-1 with TRBJ1-1; a possible D gene is TRBD1 (5 bases). Per the germline V gene, CDR1 is DFQATT and CDR2 is SNEGSKA (reference sequence). Trimming left V 6 bases short and J 1 base short, with 12 bases between. CDR3 length: 13 amino acids. CDR3 protein: CSARGLPNTEAFF. The DNA for the CDR3 is TGCAGTGCAAGGGGACTCCCGAACACTGAAGCTTTCTTT.

This clonotype was seen only a few times. This rearrangement joins TRBV27 to TRBJ2-5, with 9 bases lining up with TRBD1. The J call could be wrong; TRBJ2-1 is a better fit for the DNA end. This CDR3 contains 15 residues. Germline V gives CDR1 MNHEY, CDR2 SMNVEV (reference sequence). CDR3 nucleotides: TGTGCCAGCATCAACAGGGGGCTCTACTACAATGAGCAGTTCTTC. Encoded protein: CASINRGLYYNEQFF.

The rearrangement joins TRBV7-2 to TRBJ2-7; 9 nucleotides align to TRBD2. V dropped 4 bases and J dropped 0; count of bases not matched to a gene: 1. The CDR3 runs to 14 residues. Per the germline V gene, CDR1 is SGHTA and CDR2 is FQGNSA. Here the CDR3 reads CASSSTSGSYEQYF. CDR3 bases: TGTGCCAGCAGCTCGACTAGCGGCTCCTACGAGCAGTACTTC. Using reference TRBV7-2 and TRBJ2-7 for the parts outside the CDR3, the full variable domain is GAGVSQSPSNKVTEKGKDVELRCDPISGHTALYWYRQSLGQGLEFLIYFQGNSAPDKSGLPSDRFSAERTGGSVSTLTIQRTQQEDSAVYLCASSSTSGSYEQYFGPGTRLTVT.

This clonotype was observed a handful of times. The chain combines TRBV7-2 with TRBJ2-1; no firm D call. The end of the DNA fits TRBJ2-5 better, so the J call may be wrong. The CDR3 loop spans 13 amino acids. Germline CDR1 reads SGHTA; CDR2 reads FQGNSA. The DNA of the CDR3 is TGTGCCAGCAGCTCAATGCCCCAAGAGACCCAGTACTTC. Translated: CASSSMPQETQYF.